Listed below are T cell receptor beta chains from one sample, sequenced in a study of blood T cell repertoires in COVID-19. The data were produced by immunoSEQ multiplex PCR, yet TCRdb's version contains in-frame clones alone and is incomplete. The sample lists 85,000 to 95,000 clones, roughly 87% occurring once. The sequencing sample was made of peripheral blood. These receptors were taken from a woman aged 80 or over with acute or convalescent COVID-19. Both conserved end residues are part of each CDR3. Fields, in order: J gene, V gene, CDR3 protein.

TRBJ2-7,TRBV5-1,CASSPNPSGQTYEQYF
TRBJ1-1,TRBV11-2,CASSLGHRNTEAFF
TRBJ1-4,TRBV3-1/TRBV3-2,CASSQDLPDSPNEKLFF
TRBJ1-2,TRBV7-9,CASSLDQGAKPYGYTF
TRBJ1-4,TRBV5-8,CASSFDRGEKLFF
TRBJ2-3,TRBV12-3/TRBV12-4,CASSPGTPYAQYF
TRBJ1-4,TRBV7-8,CASSQSGATNEKLFF
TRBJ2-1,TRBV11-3,CASSLRASGRSDEQFF
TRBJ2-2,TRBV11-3,CASSRLSGVGGTGELFF
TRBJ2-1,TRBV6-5,CASSYSLPSGRNEQFF
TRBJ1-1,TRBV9,CASSVTPGQGYTEAFF
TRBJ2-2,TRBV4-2,CASSQTSGSVTNTGELFF
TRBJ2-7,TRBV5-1,CASRSGTGSLTYEQYF
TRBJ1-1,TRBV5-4,CASSNRLTGVEAFF
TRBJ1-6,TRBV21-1,CASIARAGDNSPLHF
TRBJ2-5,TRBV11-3,CASSPTGSMETQYF
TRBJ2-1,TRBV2,CASRLVNEQFF
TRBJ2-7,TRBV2,CASRRESYEQYF
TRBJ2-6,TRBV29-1,CSVYLGGSASGANVLTF
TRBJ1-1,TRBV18,CASSQATGLMNTEAFF
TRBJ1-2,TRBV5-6,CASSPVGGSYGYTF
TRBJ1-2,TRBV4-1,CASSHGLYGYTF
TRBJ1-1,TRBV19,CASSIGGAGTEAFF
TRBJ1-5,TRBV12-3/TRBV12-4,CASTGLPNQPQHF
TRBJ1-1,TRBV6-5,CASSYSAGEGTEAFF
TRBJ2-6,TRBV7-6,CASSLVEGTPHSGANVLTF
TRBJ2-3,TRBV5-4,CASSPNARLAGGADTQYF
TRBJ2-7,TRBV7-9,CASSPPGGRGYYEQYF
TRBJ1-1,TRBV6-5,CATGRVFPGFTEAFF
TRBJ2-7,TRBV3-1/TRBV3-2,CASSQGLAGVYEQYF
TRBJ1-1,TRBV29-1,CSVGTGRNTEAFF
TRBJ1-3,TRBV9,CASSVASWDSPGGNTIYF
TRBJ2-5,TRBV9,CASSVGGREGSQETQYF
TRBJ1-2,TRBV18,CASSRTTGTGVESGYGYTF
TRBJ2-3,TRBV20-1,CSASSPSTDTQYF